The present entry profiles one T cell receptor (beta chain) with its context. This specimen comes from a study of response to subunit inactivated influenza vaccine. TCRdb re-analysed the RT-PCR reads in MiXCR, keeping a single row per CDR3 protein. Of around 600,000 distinct CDR3 sequences in the sample, approximately 11% were seen once. In germline, CDR1 is SGDLS, CDR2 YYNGEE. This CDR3 contains 15 residues. V dropped 0 bases and J dropped 0 bases, with 10 bases sitting between them. These data were also filed under a second study, of T cells expressing NK-cell markers. This second study notes: Beta-chain TCR cDNA was generated via 5'RACE template switching with UMIs. Sorted CD3+CD56-NKG2C+, CD3+CD56+NKG2C+ and CD3+CD56+NKG2C- T cells supplied the TCR beta repertoires. Among the eight sequenced donors, seven tested HCMV-seropositive and one tested seronegative. About 1.0-8% of CD8+ T cells in 6 or 7 donors belonged to dominant NKG2C+ clonotypes. Also leading the CD3+CD56-NKG2C+ fraction in a handful of donors were these clonotypes.

The sample was PBMCs from blood, taken on the day of vaccination. The rearrangement joins TRBV9 to TRBJ2-7; D remains unclear. The TCR comes from a man in his fifties or sixties who received an inactivated influenza vaccine. CDR3 sequence reads: CASSVGFGSSYEQYF. CDR3 coding DNA: TGTGCCAGCAGCGTAGGATTTGGCAGCTCCTACGAGCAGTACTTC. The full variable domain, in which reference TRBV9 and TRBJ2-7 provide the parts outside the CDR3, is DSGVTQTPKHLITATGQRVTLRCSPRSGDLSVYWYQQSLDQGLQFLIQYYNGEERAKGNILERFSAQQFPDLHSELNLSSLELGDSALYFCASSVGFGSSYEQYFGPGTRLTVT.